This entry is about one T cell receptor beta chain. Its antigen is unknown. The data originate from a study of T cells in Graves' hyperthyroidism and ophthalmopathy. The CDR3 length is 16 residues. Trimming cost V 5 bases and J 0 bases, with 11 bases left between them. Germline loops: CDR1 ENHRY, CDR2 SYGVKD. Study-wide results and limits: Among thyroid clonotypes expanded above 0.001, most also appeared in blood.

There were TCR beta CDR3 regions amplified from RNA transcripts. HTBI primers drove first-round RT-PCR of the TCR CDR3. One entry per CDR3 protein results from TCRdb running MiXCR on the multiplex PCR reads. The sample includes about half a million distinct CDR3 sequences, 15% to 20% of them seen just once. Not enrolled were patients with uncontrolled infection, other autoimmune disease, pregnancy or lactation. The specimen was blood. The clonotype originates from a man in his forties with Graves' ophthalmopathy. This chain links TRBV10-3 with TRBJ1-6, with a weak D call TRBD1 (5 bases). The CDR3, as DNA: TGTGCCATCAGTATGACAGCTAGCTCCTATAATTCACCCCTCCACTTT. Encoded protein: CAISMTASSYNSPLHF.